The 30 T cell receptor beta chains presented below share a single source sample, sequenced in a study of cytomegalovirus exposure and HLA in healthy donors. Amplification used 60 Vbeta primers and 13 Jbeta primers. Some clones are missing from TCRdb's copy, which holds only in-frame ones; the method was immunoSEQ multiplex PCR. This table holds under 250,000 clones, roughly 85% found once. Sequencing input: PBMCs. These TCRs come from a woman between 50 and 59 years old in good health and CMV-seronegative.

The chain employs TRBV7-8 and TRBJ1-2, with unresolved D. V was cut by 5 bases and J by 5 bases, with 15 bases left in between. Looked up from germline, CDR1 is SGHVS and CDR2 is FQNEAQ. The length of the CDR3 is 14 residues. CDR3 residues: CASSDWGASYGYTF. CDR3 DNA: TGTGCCAGCAGCGACTGGGGAGCGTCTTATGGCTACACCTTC. Based on the CDR3 plus reference TRBV7-8 and TRBJ1-2, the full variable domain is GAGVSQSPRYKVAKRGQDVALRCDPISGHVSLFWYQQALGQGPEFLTYFQNEAQLDKSGLPSDRFFAERPEGSVSTLKIQRTQQEDSAVYLCASSDWGASYGYTFGSGTRLTVV.

The V gene is TRBV7-2, the J gene TRBJ1-5, with D unresolved. Germline V CDR1 and CDR2: SGHTA, FQGNSA. The length of the CDR3 is 14 residues. V was trimmed by 3 bases and J by 4 bases, leaving 10 bases between them. CDR3 sequence reads: CASSLSSSNQPQHF. For the CDR3, the DNA is TGTGCCAGCAGCTTGTCTTCCAGTAATCAGCCCCAGCATTTT.

This chain links TRBV4-1 with TRBJ2-7; D possibly corresponds to TRBD2 (5 bases). CDR3 size: 16 residues. Germline lookup yields CDR1 MGHRA and CDR2 YSYEKL. The V and J ends lost 4 bases and 4 bases respectively, with 20 bases between them. DNA for the CDR3: TGCGCCAGCAGCCGGACGTTCGAGGGCGCGGCGTACGAGCAGTACTTC. Encoded protein: CASSRTFEGAAYEQYF.

In its sample, this clone was seen once. The chain links TRBV4-2 to TRBJ1-4; D perhaps matches TRBD1 (5 bases). Germline assignment: CDR1 LGHNA and CDR2 YNFKEQ. The CDR3 has 17 amino acids. Trimming took off 1 base at V and 0 bases at J, with 12 bases between the two ends. The CDR3 DNA reads as TGTGCCAGCAGCCAAGGCGGGGGGGTTACAACTAATGAAAAACTGTTTTTT. Translating gives CASSQGGGVTTNEKLFF.

The CDR3 DNA sequence: TGTGCCATCAGTGGTTTCGGAGCGGGAGCGGATGAGCAGTACTTC. It is translated as CAISGFGAGADEQYF. The V call is TRBV10-3, the J call TRBJ2-7, with 8 bases aligning to TRBD2. The CDR3 consists of 15 residues. With 4 bases clipped from V and 7 bases from J, the junction kept 12 bases outside the gene matches. Germline V gene lookup returns CDR1 ENHRY and CDR2 SYGVKD.

This sequence joins TRBV18 and TRBJ2-3; the D is unclear. The CDR3 sequence is 15 residues long. V was trimmed by 2 bases and J by 2 bases, leaving 11 bases between them. Germline CDR1 is KGHSH and CDR2 is LQKENI. The CDR3 sequence: CASSPARKSTDTQYF. In DNA, the CDR3 is TGTGCCAGCTCACCAGCCAGGAAATCCACAGATACGCAGTATTTT. Supplemented by reference TRBV18 and TRBJ2-3, the full variable domain reads NAGVMQNPRHLVRRRGQEARLRCSPMKGHSHVYWYRQLPEEGLKFMVYLQKENIIDESGMPKERFSAEFPKEGPSILRIQQVVRGDSAAYFCASSPARKSTDTQYFGPGTRLTVL.

V and J are TRBV6-5 and TRBJ2-5; TRBD2 matches at 8 bases. The CDR3 is 14 residues long. CDR1 MNHEY and CDR2 SVGAGI come from the germline V gene. Trimming took 5 bases from V and 1 from J; bases not matched to a gene: 3. The CDR3 protein is CASSQGLAQETQYF. DNA of the CDR3: TGTGCCAGCAGTCAAGGACTAGCCCAAGAGACCCAGTACTTC.

This clone showed up just a few times. This chain uses TRBV6-5 with TRBJ2-7; 10 nucleotides line up with TRBD2. Germline CDR1 is MNHEY and CDR2 is SVGAGI. This CDR3 contains 14 residues. The trim removed 2 bases at V and 6 bases at J, leaving 4 bases unmatched. CDR3 DNA sequence: TGTGCCAGCAGTTACGGGCTAGCGGGAGCCGAGCAGTACTTC. As protein: CASSYGLAGAEQYF.

The rearrangement links TRBV11-2 to TRBJ2-7; TRBD2 is a possible D gene (6 bases). Germline V gives CDR1 SGHAT, CDR2 FQNNGV. Deletions cut 1 base from V and 6 bases from J, with 13 bases between. CDR3 length equals 14 residues. The chain's CDR3 is CASSLGSVAVEQYF. CDR3 sequence (DNA): TGTGCCAGCAGCTTAGGGTCGGTAGCGGTCGAGCAGTACTTC. Full variable domain (remainder filled in from reference TRBV11-2 and TRBJ2-7): EAGVAQSPRYKIIEKRQSVAFWCNPISGHATLYWYQQILGQGPKLLIQFQNNGVVDDSQLPKDRFSAERLKGVDSTLKIQPAKLEDSAVYLCASSLGSVAVEQYFGPGTRLTVT.

The gene calls are TRBV18 and TRBJ1-2; D possibly corresponds to TRBD1 (6 bases). The V end lost 4 bases, the J end lost 9 bases, and 18 bases lay between the germline ends. CDR1 and CDR2 (germline): KGHSH, LQKENI. The CDR3 runs to 14 residues. In nucleotides, the CDR3 is TGTGCCAGCTCACTAGGACAGCCTGAAGGTAGCTACACCTTC. It codes for CASSLGQPEGSYTF.

Turning to this clone: An end of the junction differs from the germline gene, which may be a read error. The genes are TRBV27 and TRBJ2-1; TRBD1 might be the D (7 bases). Per germline, CDR1 MNHEY and CDR2 SMNVEV (reference sequence). The CDR3 is 9 amino acids. DNA of the CDR3: TGTGCCCGCAGGGGGGACTCGTTCTTC. It translates to CARRGDSFF.

This chain connects TRBV9 to TRBJ2-1, with 13 bases that match TRBD2. The CDR3 totals 17 residues. V shed 0 bases and J 4 bases; nucleotides not matched to a gene: 4. CDR1 is SGDLS, CDR2 YYNGEE, per germline. The CDR3 spells CASSVAPGLAGYNEQFF. DNA for the CDR3: TGTGCCAGCAGCGTAGCTCCGGGACTAGCGGGATACAATGAGCAGTTCTTC.

The gene calls are TRBV7-3 and TRBJ2-7; TRBD1 might be the D (7 bases). The CDR3 extends over 16 amino acids. Trimming removed 5 bases at V and 6 bases at J, with 23 bases between. From germline, CDR1 is SGHTA and CDR2 FQGTGA. The CDR3 region is CASSMSRGGGDSEQYF. DNA for the CDR3: TGTGCCAGCAGCATGAGTAGGGGAGGCGGGGACAGCGAGCAGTACTTC. The complete variable domain, with remaining parts taken from reference TRBV7-3 and TRBJ2-7, reads GAGVSQTPSNKVTEKGKYVELRCDPISGHTALYWYRQSLGQGPEFLIYFQGTGAADDSGLPNDRFFAVRPEGSVSTLKIQRTERGDSAVYLCASSMSRGGGDSEQYFGPGTRLTVT.

This clone appeared a few times. J is TRBJ1-1 and V is TRBV6-5; D not resolved. This CDR3 has 15 amino acids. V gave up 2 bases and J gave up 0 bases, with 10 bases separating them. Germline CDR1 MNHEY, CDR2 SVGAGI. CDR3 DNA sequence: TGTGCCAGCAGTTACGATGTCGGGATGAACACTGAAGCTTTCTTT. Protein sequence: CASSYDVGMNTEAFF.

V usage is TRBV6-5 and J usage is TRBJ2-7; 10 bases map to TRBD2. Germline V gives CDR1 MNHEY, CDR2 SVGAGI. The CDR3 sequence is 16 residues long. V lost 2 bases, J lost 7 bases, and 11 bases stayed unmatched. CDR3 DNA: TGTGCCAGCAGTTACGGGTTAGCGGGAGGCCCTGGGGAGCAGTACTTC. Protein sequence: CASSYGLAGGPGEQYF.

The rearrangement links TRBV5-4 to TRBJ1-2, with TRBD1 matching 7 bases. Germline V lookup: CDR1 SGHNT, CDR2 YYREEE (reference sequence). The CDR3 length is 13 residues. J gave up 7 bases and V 1 base, and 4 bases lay outside the gene matches. This CDR3 is CASSLKGAAGYTF. The CDR3 nucleotides are TGTGCCAGCAGCTTGAAGGGGGCTGCTGGCTACACCTTC.

V and J are TRBV28 and TRBJ2-4, with 16 bases matching TRBD2. The CDR3 has 18 residues. CDR1 and CDR2 (germline): MDHEN, SYDVKM. J gave up 3 bases and V 11 bases, and 13 bases lay outside the gene matches. CDR3 in amino acids: CAGGPGLAGGPGKNIQYF. The CDR3, as DNA: TGTGCCGGAGGTCCGGGACTAGCGGGAGGGCCTGGCAAAAACATTCAGTACTTC. Full variable domain (outside the CDR3, taken from reference TRBV28 and TRBJ2-4): DVKVTQSSRYLVKRTGEKVFLECVQDMDHENMFWYRQDPGLGLRLIYFSYDVKMKEKGDIPEGYSVSREKKERFSLILESASTNQTSMYLCAGGPGLAGGPGKNIQYFGAGTRLSVL.

The chain carries TRBV5-1 and TRBJ1-3, with D possibly matching TRBD1 (6 bases). The CDR3 runs 14 residues. With 5 bases removed from V and 8 bases from J, the gap between germline ends came to 17 bases. The germline V gene has CDR1 SGHRS and CDR2 YFSETQ. The CDR3 DNA reads TGCGCCAGCAGAGACGGGGGGGCGGAGGACACCATATATTTT. This encodes CASRDGGAEDTIYF.

The genes are TRBV4-1 and TRBJ2-3, with 16 positions matching TRBD2. Germline V gene lookup returns CDR1 MGHRA and CDR2 YSYEKL. V trimming: 4 bases; J trimming: 1 base; junction bases outside the gene matches: 11. CDR3 length: 20 residues. CDR3 region: CASSPSSPGLAGGGTDTQYF. The DNA for the CDR3 is TGCGCCAGCAGCCCCAGTTCCCCGGGACTAGCGGGAGGGGGCACAGATACGCAGTATTTT.

The chain is built from TRBV7-8 and TRBJ1-1; 7 bases fit TRBD1. The CDR3 spans 13 residues. Germline CDR1 is SGHVS and CDR2 is FQNEAQ. After removal of 5 bases from V and 4 bases from J, the junction contained 4 bases not matched to a gene. The CDR3: CASSQTGATEAFF. In DNA form, the CDR3 reads TGTGCCAGCAGCCAAACAGGGGCCACTGAAGCTTTCTTT.

CDR3 DNA: TGTGCCAGCAGCCCCTACCCGGTTCTCTCCTACGAGCAGTACTTC. Its protein is CASSPYPVLSYEQYF. The V call is TRBV11-2, the J call TRBJ2-5; D not resolved. TRBJ2-7 matches the DNA end more closely, so the J call is doubtful. This CDR3 is built from 15 residues. CDR1 and CDR2 (germline): SGHAT, FQNNGV.

This chain joins TRBV6-5 and TRBJ1-5; D gene ambiguous. The germline gives CDR1 MNHEY, CDR2 SVGAGI. Trimming took off 2 bases at V and 9 bases at J, with 20 bases between the two ends. The CDR3 is 16 amino acids. CDR3 sequence: CASSYEPPPAGRPQHF. CDR3 bases: TGTGCCAGCAGTTACGAGCCCCCTCCTGCCGGTCGGCCCCAGCATTTT.

The rearrangement uses TRBV12-5 and TRBJ2-5; maybe TRBD2 (6 bases). The length of the CDR3 is 17 residues. From germline, CDR1 is LGHNT and CDR2 FRNRAP. Trimming took 1 base from V and 5 from J, leaving 20 bases between them. CDR3 sequence reads: CASGLGRGVWRAETQYF. The CDR3 region has the DNA TGTGCTAGTGGTTTGGGCCGTGGGGTATGGAGGGCTGAGACCCAGTACTTC.

The chain couples TRBV28 to TRBJ1-1; 8 nucleotides line up with TRBD1. V lost 2 bases to trimming and J lost 3 bases; unmatched junction nucleotides: 5. Germline V lookup: CDR1 MDHEN, CDR2 SYDVKM. This CDR3 region has 15 residues. The chain's CDR3 is CASSLMDRAYTEAFF. In nucleotides, the CDR3 is TGTGCCAGCAGTTTAATGGACAGGGCGTACACTGAAGCTTTCTTT.

The chain couples TRBV11-2 to TRBJ2-2; D perhaps matches TRBD2 (6 bases). Germline-derived CDR1 and CDR2 are SGHAT and FQNNGV. V lost 5 bases and J lost 3, with 16 bases in between. The CDR3 has 16 amino acids. The CDR3 DNA reads as TGTGCCAGCAGCCCGCGGGGCAGGATTTACACCGGGGAGCTGTTTTTT. It specifies CASSPRGRIYTGELFF.

The V gene is TRBV18, the J gene TRBJ1-1, with a possible D match to TRBD1 (6 bases). This CDR3 spans 14 amino acids. Trimming removed 3 bases at V and 5 bases at J, with 13 bases between. Germline-derived CDR1 and CDR2 are KGHSH and LQKENI. CDR3 sequence reads: CASSPPTGRTEAFF. The CDR3 DNA reads TGTGCCAGCTCACCGCCCACAGGGCGGACTGAAGCTTTCTTT.

This sequence joins TRBV2 and TRBJ2-1; no reliable D call. V gave up 4 bases and J gave up 10 bases, with 17 bases separating them. Germline V gene data show CDR1 as SNHLY and CDR2 as FYNNEI. The CDR3 sequence is 14 residues long. CDR3 protein: CASSGNSFSREQFF. The CDR3 region has the DNA TGTGCCAGCAGTGGGAACAGTTTTTCTCGGGAGCAGTTCTTC. The full variable domain, its missing parts supplied by reference TRBV2 and TRBJ2-1, is EPEVTQTPSHQVTQMGQEVILRCVPISNHLYFYWYRQILGQKVEFLVSFYNNEISEKSEIFDDQFSVERPDGSNFTLKIRSTKLEDSAMYFCASSGNSFSREQFFGPGTRLTVL.

V is TRBV7-2 and J is TRBJ2-3; D might be TRBD1 (8 bases). V gave up 6 bases and J gave up 0 bases, with 16 bases separating them. CDR3 length: 16 residues. The germline gives CDR1 SGHTA, CDR2 FQGNSA. CDR3 sequence (DNA): TGTGCCAGCAGACCAACAGGGGGACTAAGCACAGATACGCAGTATTTT. Its protein is CASRPTGGLSTDTQYF. Using reference TRBV7-2 and TRBJ2-3 for the parts outside the CDR3, the full variable domain is GAGVSQSPSNKVTEKGKDVELRCDPISGHTALYWYRQSLGQGLEFLIYFQGNSAPDKSGLPSDRFSAERTGGSVSTLTIQRTQQEDSAVYLCASRPTGGLSTDTQYFGPGTRLTVL.

This chain connects TRBV5-1 to TRBJ2-7; TRBD2 aligns across 11 bases. The CDR3 covers 17 residues. CDR1 is SGHRS and CDR2 is YFSETQ in the germline V gene. V trimming: 0 bases; J trimming: 4 bases; junction bases outside the gene matches: 9. CDR3 nucleotide sequence: TGCGCCAGCAGCTTGGTTGTGACTAGCGGGACCAGTTACGAGCAGTACTTC. This translates into CASSLVVTSGTSYEQYF.

As regards this clone: Relative to the germline gene, one junction end is altered; a read error may explain this. J is TRBJ2-4 and V is TRBV7-9, with 9 bases matching TRBD2. Germline CDR1 is SEHNR and CDR2 is FQNEAQ (reference sequence). This CDR3 comprises 14 residues. CDR3 protein: CSSSLAGDKNIQYF. The CDR3 region has the DNA TGTTCCAGCAGCTTAGCGGGAGACAAAAACATTCAGTACTTC.